This T cell receptor beta chain was identified during a study of blood T cell repertoires in COVID-19. At the level of the study: PBMCs, B-cell-depleted T cells, or T cells provided the cDNA or gDNA that made up the material.

Generated by immunoSEQ multiplex PCR, the TCRdb table keeps only in-frame clones and is missing some. The sample comprises just under 100,000 clones, roughly 84% of which are singletons, and 13% rests with the top ten. V gave up 3 bases and J gave up 1 base; unmatched junction bases: 5. This CDR3 spans 15 amino acids. The germline CDR1 and CDR2 sequences are LNHDA and SQIVND (reference sequence). The rearrangement joins TRBV19 to TRBJ2-7; 8 bases fit TRBD2. This receptor was identified in a woman aged 55-75 years in a cohort sampled during active or convalescent COVID-19. The specimen sequenced was peripheral blood. CDR3 protein: CASSIAAGESYEQYF. The CDR3 nucleotides read TGTGCCAGTAGTATCGCAGCGGGAGAGTCCTACGAGCAGTACTTC.